The next 29 T cell receptor beta chains were all read from a single sample in a study of cytomegalovirus exposure and HLA in healthy donors. Only in-frame clones appear in the TCRdb table, and some are missing; sequencing was by immunoSEQ multiplex PCR. This table holds about 160,000 clones, around nine tenths found once. Sequenced material: PBMCs. The receptors here all came from a woman younger than 35 in good health and CMV-seronegative.

This chain uses TRBV6-5 with TRBJ1-4; unclear D gene. This CDR3 is built from 13 residues. V was clipped by 7 bases and J by 7 bases, with 13 bases between them. Germline V gene lookup returns CDR1 MNHEY and CDR2 SVGAGI. CDR3 nucleotide sequence: TGTGCCAGCAAGGCAGGCCTCTTTGAAAAACTGTTTTTT. It yields the protein CASKAGLFEKLFF.

The chain links TRBV5-6 to TRBJ1-1; D is unresolved. Trimming took off 3 bases at V and 1 base at J, with 7 bases between the two ends. The CDR3 consists of 13 residues. CDR1 SGHDT and CDR2 YYEEEE come from the germline V gene. The CDR3 DNA reads as TGTGCCAGCAGCTCTAGACCGAACACTGAAGCTTTCTTT. It yields the protein CASSSRPNTEAFF.

This clone is termed medium-sized (0.01 to 0.1%). CDR3 sequence: CASSDLLEAGELFF. The CDR3 DNA reads as TGCGCCAGCAGTGACCTACTAGAGGCCGGGGAGCTGTTTTTT. V and J are TRBV10-1 and TRBJ2-2, with a weak D call TRBD2 (5 bases). V was pared by 3 bases and J by 6 bases, with 11 bases between. Germline loops: CDR1 WNHNN, CDR2 SYGVQD (reference sequence). This CDR3 region has 14 residues.

The genes are TRBV19 and TRBJ2-3; 7 bases align to TRBD1. After removal of 7 bases from V and 8 bases from J, the junction contained 6 bases not matched to a gene. This CDR3 spans 12 amino acids. Germline V gives CDR1 LNHDA, CDR2 SQIVND (reference sequence). CDR3 coding DNA: TGTGCCAGTACCGGGTACAGGGGTACGCAGTATTTT. This gives the protein CASTGYRGTQYF.

A few counts support this clone. This chain uses TRBV7-6 with TRBJ2-5; D may be TRBD1 (7 bases). V lost 4 bases and J 4 bases, leaving 19 bases between the germline ends. This CDR3 has 16 amino acids. Looked up from germline, CDR1 is SGHVS and CDR2 is FNYEAQ. The DNA for the CDR3 is TGTGCCAGCAGCTCAACCCAGGGGGGTTTTGTAGAGACCCAGTACTTC. Residues: CASSSTQGGFVETQYF.

This sequence joins TRBV6-1 and TRBJ1-5; D is ambiguous. Germline loops: CDR1 MNHNS, CDR2 SASEGT. Trimming pared 4 bases from V and 5 bases from J, leaving 6 bases between. CDR3 length equals 12 residues. In DNA, the CDR3 is TGTGCCAGCAGTGTTTTCGATCAGCCCCAGCATTTT. This translates into CASSVFDQPQHF.

The gene calls are TRBV7-6 and TRBJ2-7; TRBD1 matches at 7 bases. The CDR3 contains 13 residues. Trimming at V came to 5 bases and at J to 3 bases, leaving 4 bases not matched to a gene. Germline CDR1 reads SGHVS; CDR2 reads FNYEAQ. Written as DNA, the CDR3 is TGTGCCAGCAGCGCCGACAGGGACTACGAGCAGTACTTC. It encodes CASSADRDYEQYF. Based on the CDR3 plus reference TRBV7-6 and TRBJ2-7, the full variable domain is GAGVSQSPRYKVTKRGQDVALRCDPISGHVSLYWYRQALGQGPEFLTYFNYEAQQDKSGLPNDRFSAERPEGSISTLTIQRTEQRDSAMYRCASSADRDYEQYFGPGTRLTVT.

The rearrangement uses TRBV6-5 and TRBJ1-1, with TRBD1 identical over 7 bases. This CDR3 spans 15 amino acids. Germline CDR1 reads MNHEY; CDR2 reads SVGAGI. Germline trimming cut 2 bases from V and 0 bases from J; bases unmatched to any gene: 3. The CDR3 sequence: CASSYRGHMNTEAFF. CDR3 sequence (DNA): TGTGCCAGCAGTTACAGGGGGCACATGAACACTGAAGCTTTCTTT.

The chain has TRBV13 and TRBJ2-7, with D maybe TRBD2 (5 bases). The CDR3 covers 14 residues. V lost 0 bases and J 3 bases, leaving 9 bases between the germline ends. Germline V gives CDR1 PRHDT, CDR2 FYEKMQ (reference sequence). The CDR3 nucleotides are TGTGCCAGCAGCTTAGGCCTCCGGGGCTACGAGCAGTACTTC. Its protein is CASSLGLRGYEQYF.

This chain connects TRBV18 to TRBJ2-3; D perhaps matches TRBD2 (6 bases). CDR3 length equals 14 residues. V shed 3 bases and J shed 2 bases, with 9 bases lying between them. Germline V gene sequence: CDR1 KGHSH, CDR2 LQKENI. The CDR3 is CASSPGGYTDTQYF. CDR3 in DNA: TGTGCCAGCTCACCCGGGGGTTACACAGATACGCAGTATTTT.

Worth noting for this clone: Other DNA variants within this sample encode the same CDR3. This chain links TRBV27 with TRBJ1-1, with TRBD1 identical over 7 bases. Looked up from germline, CDR1 is MNHEY and CDR2 is SMNVEV (reference sequence). With V trimmed by 3 bases and J by 1 base, 5 bases remained unmatched. The CDR3 length is 15 residues. This CDR3 is CASSLIAGGNTEAFF. The DNA of the CDR3 is TGTGCCAGCAGTTTGATAGCAGGGGGGAACACTGAAGCTTTCTTT.

The chain couples TRBV7-2 to TRBJ2-7; the D gene is possibly TRBD1 (5 bases). CDR3 size: 15 residues. The V and J ends lost 4 bases and 4 bases respectively, with 17 bases between them. Germline V gives CDR1 SGHTA, CDR2 FQGNSA. The CDR3 sequence: CASSSPTAGVYEQYF. The CDR3 region has the DNA TGTGCCAGCAGCTCGCCGACAGCTGGGGTATACGAGCAGTACTTC.

V gene TRBV20-1 combines with J gene TRBJ2-7; D not resolved. Looked up from germline, CDR1 is DFQATT and CDR2 is SNEGSKA (reference sequence). The CDR3 is 11 residues long. This CDR3 is CSLPIGHEQYF. For the CDR3, the DNA is TGCAGCCTGCCAATTGGCCACGAGCAGTACTTC.

This chain uses TRBV19 with TRBJ2-3, with 7 bases lining up with TRBD2. The length of the CDR3 is 13 residues. CDR1 and CDR2 from the germline V gene are LNHDA and SQIVND (reference sequence). The junction had 9 bases not matched to a gene; V was cut back by 4 bases and J by 11 bases. The CDR3 is CASSTTSTGGQYF. CDR3 bases: TGTGCCAGTAGTACCACCAGCACGGGAGGGCAGTATTTT.

The chain couples TRBV10-1 to TRBJ2-5; 10 bases map to TRBD2. CDR1 and CDR2 from the germline V gene are WNHNN and SYGVQD (reference sequence). Trimming took 5 bases from V and 5 from J; bases not matched to a gene: 2. The CDR3 contains 13 residues. In DNA, the CDR3 is TGCGCCAGCAGTCTAGCGGGAGCGGAGACCCAGTACTTC. This encodes CASSLAGAETQYF.

This chain joins TRBV4-1 and TRBJ2-1; 10 bases line up with TRBD1. This CDR3 has 16 residues. V lost 3 bases to trimming and J lost 5 bases; unmatched junction nucleotides: 7. Germline V gives CDR1 MGHRA, CDR2 YSYEKL. CDR3 residues: CASSQRGQGGHNEQFF. The CDR3 region has the DNA TGCGCCAGCAGCCAGAGAGGACAGGGGGGACACAATGAGCAGTTCTTC.

This clone was seen a single time. The chain recombines TRBV2 with TRBJ2-5; the D is unclear. The CDR3 spans 12 residues. Trimming took 7 bases from V and 5 from J, leaving 11 bases between them. Germline V lookup: CDR1 SNHLY, CDR2 FYNNEI. The CDR3: CASNIAVETQYF. The CDR3 nucleotides read TGTGCCAGCAATATAGCTGTGGAGACCCAGTACTTC.

About this clone itself: Other DNA variants within this sample encode the same CDR3. The chain combines TRBV18 with TRBJ2-7; 9 positions match TRBD1. This CDR3 is built from 14 residues. Germline CDR1 KGHSH, CDR2 LQKENI. The V gene end was trimmed by 6 bases and the J gene end by 4 bases; junction bases not matched to a gene: 7. CDR3 region: CASSPGQGSYEQYF. The CDR3 DNA is TGTGCCAGCTCCCCGGGACAGGGCTCTTACGAGCAGTACTTC.

This clone was recorded once. The rearrangement joins TRBV6-5 to TRBJ2-3; perhaps TRBD1 as D (5 bases). The CDR3 extends over 13 amino acids. Trimming stripped 6 bases from V and 1 base from J, with 8 bases between. Germline V CDR1 and CDR2: MNHEY, SVGAGI. DNA of the CDR3: TGTGCCAGCAGCTGGGGCCGCACAGATACGCAGTATTTT. Protein product: CASSWGRTDTQYF.

This chain joins TRBV7-2 and TRBJ2-1; D possibly corresponds to TRBD1 (6 bases). The CDR3 is made up of 12 amino acids. The V gene's germline CDR1 is SGHTA and CDR2 FQGNSA. V lost 10 bases and J lost 6, with 13 bases in between. CDR3 DNA: TGTGCCACCAGGGGCCAGTTCAATGAGCAGTTCTTC. It encodes CATRGQFNEQFF.

Details on this clone: Additional DNA sequences in this sample encode the identical CDR3. V gene TRBV29-1 combines with J gene TRBJ1-1, with D perhaps TRBD1 (5 bases). Germline values: CDR1 SQVTM, CDR2 ANQGSEA. This CDR3 is built from 12 residues. Trimming shortened V by 6 bases and J by 4 bases, and 12 bases separated the two germline ends. The CDR3 reads CSVVGGATEAFF. The CDR3 DNA reads as TGCAGCGTCGTAGGAGGGGCCACTGAAGCTTTCTTT.

The chain joins TRBV4-3 to TRBJ2-2; TRBD1 matches 7 bases. CDR1 and CDR2 from the germline V gene are LGHNA and YSLEER. The length of the CDR3 is 16 residues. V lost 0 bases to trimming and J lost 6 bases; unmatched junction nucleotides: 7. The CDR3 DNA is TGCGCCAGCAGCCAAGAGGGGCGACAGGGAGCCGGGGAGCTGTTTTTT. Protein product: CASSQEGRQGAGELFF.

CDR3 bases: TGCGCCAGCAGCTCTGACAGGTACGAGCAGTACTTC. Its protein product is CASSSDRYEQYF. The V call is TRBV5-1, the J call TRBJ2-7; D is perhaps TRBD1 (6 bases). V was trimmed by 3 bases and J by 4 bases, leaving 8 bases between them. CDR1 SGHRS and CDR2 YFSETQ come from the germline V gene. The CDR3 loop spans 12 amino acids.

The genes are TRBV19 and TRBJ1-1; possibly TRBD1 for D (5 bases). CDR3 size: 14 residues. Trimming removed 10 bases at V and 0 bases at J, with 15 bases between. From germline, CDR1 is LNHDA and CDR2 SQIVND (reference sequence). The CDR3 DNA sequence: TGTGCCACCCAACAACAGGTTATGAACACTGAAGCTTTCTTT. Its protein product is CATQQQVMNTEAFF. The full variable domain, with the rest looked up from reference TRBV19 and TRBJ1-1, is DGGITQSPKYLFRKEGQNVTLSCEQNLNHDAMYWYRQDPGQGLRLIYYSQIVNDFQKGDIAEGYSVSREKKESFPLTVTSAQKNPTAFYLCATQQQVMNTEAFFGQGTRLTVV.

The chain employs TRBV27 and TRBJ1-2, with no clear D. From germline, CDR1 is MNHEY and CDR2 SMNVEV (reference sequence). V was trimmed by 5 bases and J by 0 bases, leaving 10 bases between them. The CDR3 loop spans 14 amino acids. CDR3 loop: CASSQSGPNYGYTF. The CDR3 nucleotides read TGTGCCAGCAGTCAAAGTGGGCCTAACTATGGCTACACCTTC.

This chain uses TRBV7-9 with TRBJ2-4; D call uncertain. Trimming left V 0 bases short and J 2 bases short, with 11 bases between. Germline-derived CDR1 and CDR2 are SEHNR and FQNEAQ (reference sequence). This CDR3 has 16 residues. The chain's CDR3 is CASSLAHLTPKNIQYF. Written as DNA, the CDR3 is TGTGCCAGCAGCTTAGCCCACCTAACTCCCAAAAACATTCAGTACTTC. Full variable domain (rest looked up from reference TRBV7-9 and TRBJ2-4): DTGVSQNPRHKITKRGQNVTFRCDPISEHNRLYWYRQTLGQGPEFLTYFQNEAQLEKSRLLSDRFSAERPKGSFSTLEIQRTEQGDSAMYLCASSLAHLTPKNIQYFGAGTRLSVL.

The chain combines TRBV27 with TRBJ2-1; perhaps TRBD2 as D (6 bases). The ends were cut back, 3 bases at V and 9 bases at J, with 24 bases in the middle. The CDR3 is 17 residues long. CDR1 is MNHEY, CDR2 SMNVEV, per germline (reference sequence). CDR3 DNA: TGTGCCAGCAGTTTCCCCGGCGCGGGGTCGGCCGATGGTGAGCAGTTCTTC. This gives the protein CASSFPGAGSADGEQFF.

This clone appeared a few times. The chain couples TRBV27 to TRBJ1-5, with D possibly TRBD1 on 5 matching bases. CDR3 size: 16 residues. Trimming shortened V by 5 bases and J by 1 base, and 15 bases separated the two germline ends. Germline loops: CDR1 MNHEY, CDR2 SMNVEV (reference sequence). The CDR3 DNA follows: TGTGCCAGCAGTCCTCAATCAGGGTTGAGCAATCAGCCCCAGCATTTT. It encodes CASSPQSGLSNQPQHF.

The genes are TRBV5-1 and TRBJ1-2; 12 bases line up with TRBD1. The ends lost 2 bases at V and 8 bases at J; junction bases unmatched: 10. The CDR3 contains 16 residues. Germline values: CDR1 SGHRS, CDR2 YFSETQ. CDR3 amino acids: CASSLLGQGAMYGYTF. CDR3 sequence (DNA): TGCGCCAGCAGCTTACTGGGACAGGGGGCAATGTACGGCTACACCTTC. Looking up the rest from reference TRBV5-1 and TRBJ1-2 gives the full variable domain: KAGVTQTPRYLIKTRGQQVTLSCSPISGHRSVSWYQQTPGQGLQFLFEYFSETQRNKGNFPGRFSGRQFSNSRSEMNVSTLELGDSALYLCASSLLGQGAMYGYTFGSGTRLTVV.